The entry below describes one T cell receptor beta chain. The antigen it recognizes is unknown. The sample holds no much larger clone one base away, and base qualities are not on file. This specimen's time point label, per the study, means: cells obtained before transplantation from donor or recipient. CD3+CD4+ and CD3+CD8+ populations were FACS-sorted from unstimulated pre-transplant donor and recipient cells taken from spleen or lymph nodes. The data stem from a study of graft-versus-host responses after intestinal transplantation (dated by TCRdb to the early 2020s). Concerning the study at large: The transplants that recipients received were multivisceral, liver-intestinal, or isolated intestinal. Graft-versus-host and host-versus-graft alloreactive T cell clones were tracked in the graft, circulation and bone marrow after intestinal transplantation using bulk TCR-beta CDR3 sequencing. A peak of at least 4% donor T cells among recipient peripheral blood mononuclear cells was the definition used for donor T cell macrochimerism. Rather than being sequenced by the commercial service, samples from three later patients were sequenced in-house on an Illumina MiSeq and processed with MiXCR. Alloreactive clones were identified by sequencing pre-transplant mixed lymphocyte reaction products and comparing them with unstimulated pre-transplant donor and recipient T cells. Anti-thymocyte globulin induction was given to all recipients, followed by maintenance tacrolimus and steroids for around three years. Of the approximately 24 intestinal transplant recipients enrolled in the cohort, one of whom was a retransplant, a few patients without pretransplant specimens were excluded. General study outcomes and caveats: GvH clones were detected in recipient bone marrow, and some of these GvH clones were observed earlier in ileal mucosa or blood, consistent with an intestinal mucosal origin. In patients with donor T cell macrochimerism, the allografts had high GvH to HvG T cell clonal ratios. Peak levels of circulating GvH clones were associated with declines in HvG clones early after transplant. Conclusions were limited by the relatively low number and heterogeneity of intestinal transplant patients.

Deletion took 2 bases off V and 5 bases off J, with a span of 8 bases between the germline ends. For CDR1 and CDR2, the germline V gene lists SGHVS and FNYEAQ. The CDR3, cysteine through phenylalanine, is 13 amino acids long. Solely the CDR3 DNA is kept, with 39 bases framed from the first base. Libraries were built with the immunoSEQ multiplex PCR assay. For most patients, genomic DNA was isolated with the Qiagen DNeasy Blood and Tissue Kit and sent frozen to Adaptive Biotechnologies for TCR sequencing. For most patients, high-throughput TCR-beta CDR3 sequencing of genomic DNA was performed by Adaptive Biotechnologies. As for the original processing: TCR sequencing data for roughly 17 patients were retrieved from Adaptive's ImmunoSEQ software; three other patients were processed with MiXCR and VDJtools. CD4 versus CD8 sorting errors were corrected by removing sequences found in both subsets at a frequency ratio below 5:1. CDR3 nucleotide sequences shared between donor and recipient were removed because their origin could not be assigned. To count as alloreactive, a clone needed at least 2-fold expansion over unstimulated cells and a minimum CFSE-low frequency of 0.002% (template counts) or 0.001% (read counts). Clones detected in sequenced pre-transplant spleen, lymph node, or MLR CFSE-low populations of the donor or recipient were defined as mappable. The cumulative frequency of alloreactive clones was calculated as a percentage of all sequences, weighted by copy number. What TCRdb holds here is the immuneACCESS table cut down to in-frame rearrangements. Part of the clones is not present; checked against another copy, under half of the missing clones reflect an unresolved V gene, and the others are unexplained. V, J and clone size were drawn from that table, and D and trimming were deduced from the DNA. This sample comprises tens of thousands of clones, around 89% of them detected only once. Clones ranked in the top ten supply around 2.3% of the sample.

The chain is encoded by TRBV7-6 joined to TRBJ2-3; the D gene is not confidently resolved. The receptor's source is a human donor who received an intestinal transplant. The sequencing here drew on unstimulated CD8+ T cells sorted from spleen or lymph node cells, taken before intestinal transplant. The CDR3 protein sequence reads: CASSLSELDTQYF. The sequenced DNA: TGTGCCAGCAGCTTAAGCGAATTAGATACGCAGTATTTT.